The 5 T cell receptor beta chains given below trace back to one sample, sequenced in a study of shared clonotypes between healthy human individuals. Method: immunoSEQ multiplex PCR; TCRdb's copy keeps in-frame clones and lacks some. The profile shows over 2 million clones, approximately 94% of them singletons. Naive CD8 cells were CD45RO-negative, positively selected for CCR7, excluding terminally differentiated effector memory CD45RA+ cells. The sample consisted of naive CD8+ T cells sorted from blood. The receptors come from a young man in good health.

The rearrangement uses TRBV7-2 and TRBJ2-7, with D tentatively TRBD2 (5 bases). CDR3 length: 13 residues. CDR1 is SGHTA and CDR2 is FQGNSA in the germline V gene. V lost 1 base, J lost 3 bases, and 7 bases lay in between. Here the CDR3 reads CASSLGGIYEQYF. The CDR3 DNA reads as TGTGCCAGCAGCTTAGGAGGGATCTACGAGCAGTACTTC.

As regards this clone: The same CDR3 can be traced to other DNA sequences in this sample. CDR3 residues: CASSPGVSSYEQYF. CDR3 coding DNA: TGTGCCAGCAGCCCTGGGGTCAGCTCCTACGAGCAGTACTTC. This rearrangement joins TRBV7-9 to TRBJ2-7; D gene ambiguous. The CDR3 is made up of 14 amino acids. V was shortened by 5 bases and J by 0 bases, with 11 bases between the two germline ends. Germline-derived CDR1 and CDR2 are SEHNR and FQNEAQ (reference sequence). The full variable domain, rest sourced from reference TRBV7-9 and TRBJ2-7, is DTGVSQNPRHKITKRGQNVTFRCDPISEHNRLYWYRQTLGQGPEFLTYFQNEAQLEKSRLLSDRFSAERPKGSFSTLEIQRTEQGDSAMYLCASSPGVSSYEQYFGPGTRLTVT.

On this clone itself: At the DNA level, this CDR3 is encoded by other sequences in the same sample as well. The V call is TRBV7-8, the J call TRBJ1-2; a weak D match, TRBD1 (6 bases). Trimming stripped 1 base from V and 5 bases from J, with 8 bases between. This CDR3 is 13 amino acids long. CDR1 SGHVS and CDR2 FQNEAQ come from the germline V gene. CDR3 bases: TGTGCCAGCAGCTTAGGGCAGGGGTATGGCTACACCTTC. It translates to CASSLGQGYGYTF.

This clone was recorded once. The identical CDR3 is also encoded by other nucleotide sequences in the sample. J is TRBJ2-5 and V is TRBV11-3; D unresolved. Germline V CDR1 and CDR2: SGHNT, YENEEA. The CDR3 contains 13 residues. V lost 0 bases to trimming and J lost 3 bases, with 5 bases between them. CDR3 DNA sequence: TGTGCCAGCAGCTTAGACCCCGAAGAGACCCAGTACTTC. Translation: CASSLDPEETQYF.

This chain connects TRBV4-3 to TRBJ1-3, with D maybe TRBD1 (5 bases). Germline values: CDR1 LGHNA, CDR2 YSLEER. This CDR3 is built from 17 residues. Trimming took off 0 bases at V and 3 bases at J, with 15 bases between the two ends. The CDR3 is CASSQDRDGGLGNTIYF. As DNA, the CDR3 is TGCGCCAGCAGCCAAGATAGGGACGGCGGCCTTGGAAACACCATATATTTT.